A single sample is the source of the 6 T cell receptor beta chains below, sequenced in a study of shared clonotypes between healthy human individuals. Naive CD8 cells comprised CD45RO-negative, CCR7-positively selected cells, excluding terminally differentiated effector memory CD45RA+ cells. Data came from immunoSEQ multiplex PCR; TCRdb stores just in-frame clones and leaves some out. The data hold a few million clones, with over 85% observed a single time. The sample comprised naive CD8+ T cells from PBMCs. These receptors were collected from a man aged 18 to 35 in good health. Some clones in this sample may be carry-over from other donors' samples.

The chain has TRBV6-5 and TRBJ2-2; 9 positions agree with TRBD2. The CDR3 is 15 amino acids. Germline values: CDR1 MNHEY, CDR2 SVGAGI. Trimming at V came to 5 bases and at J to 8 bases, leaving 9 bases not matched to a gene. CDR3 in amino acids: CASSPGLAPQGELFF. The CDR3 DNA reads as TGTGCCAGCAGTCCGGGACTAGCTCCTCAAGGGGAGCTGTTTTTT.

The genes are TRBV6-1 and TRBJ2-5, with 7 bases identical to TRBD1. CDR1 MNHNS and CDR2 SASEGT come from the germline V gene. The CDR3 sequence is 14 residues long. V lost 11 bases to trimming and J lost 5 bases; unmatched junction nucleotides: 14. The CDR3 loop reads CASFSGTAVETQYF. The DNA of the CDR3 is TGTGCCTCATTTTCCGGGACAGCCGTGGAGACCCAGTACTTC.

The chain employs TRBV28 and TRBJ1-1; possible D gene TRBD1, 5 bases. The V end was cut by 5 bases, the J end by 11 bases, with 36 bases between. The CDR3 runs to 19 residues. Looked up from germline, CDR1 is MDHEN and CDR2 is SYDVKM. In nucleotides, the CDR3 is TGTGCCAGCAGTCCCTTTAGGCCGGGACTTAAACCGCCCGGTAGTCGGGCTTTCTTT. Translating it yields CASSPFRPGLKPPGSRAFF.

The rearrangement uses TRBV28 and TRBJ2-7; a weak D match, TRBD2 (6 bases). Germline loops: CDR1 MDHEN, CDR2 SYDVKM. The CDR3 has 14 residues. V was trimmed by 2 bases and J by 4 bases, leaving 12 bases between them. This CDR3 reads CASSLMIGGYEQYF. CDR3 nucleotides: TGTGCCAGCAGTTTAATGATCGGGGGATACGAGCAGTACTTC.

The gene calls are TRBV19 and TRBJ1-5; perhaps TRBD1 as D (6 bases). V was pared by 4 bases and J by 0 bases, with 13 bases between. The CDR3 is 16 amino acids. Germline CDR1 LNHDA, CDR2 SQIVND (reference sequence). The CDR3 is CASSTGTQASNQPQHF. CDR3 DNA: TGTGCCAGTAGTACCGGGACACAGGCTAGCAATCAGCCCCAGCATTTT.

The gene calls are TRBV19 and TRBJ1-1, with a tentative D call TRBD1 (6 bases). The germline V gene encodes CDR1 LNHDA and CDR2 SQIVND (reference sequence). V lost 2 bases to trimming and J lost 1 base, with 11 bases between them. This CDR3 has 15 amino acids. The chain's CDR3 is CASSILWGQNTEAFF. In DNA, the CDR3 is TGTGCCAGTAGTATATTATGGGGGCAGAACACTGAAGCTTTCTTT.